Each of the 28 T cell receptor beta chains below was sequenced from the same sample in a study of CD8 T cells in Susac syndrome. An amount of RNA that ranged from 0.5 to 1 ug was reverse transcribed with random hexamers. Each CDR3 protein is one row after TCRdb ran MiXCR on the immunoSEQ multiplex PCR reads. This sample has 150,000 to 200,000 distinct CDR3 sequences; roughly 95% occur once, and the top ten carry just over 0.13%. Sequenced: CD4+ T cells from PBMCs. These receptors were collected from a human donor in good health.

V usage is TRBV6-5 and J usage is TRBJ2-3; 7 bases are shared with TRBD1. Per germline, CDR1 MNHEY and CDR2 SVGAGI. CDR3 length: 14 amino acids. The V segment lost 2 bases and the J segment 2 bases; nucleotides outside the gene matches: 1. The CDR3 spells CASSYDRVTDTQYF. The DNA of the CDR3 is TGTGCCAGCAGTTACGACAGGGTCACAGATACGCAGTATTTT.

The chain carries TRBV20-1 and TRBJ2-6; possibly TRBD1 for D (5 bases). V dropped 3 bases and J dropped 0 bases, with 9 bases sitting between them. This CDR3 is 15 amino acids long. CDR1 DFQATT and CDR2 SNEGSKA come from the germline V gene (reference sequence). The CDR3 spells CSASNRNSGANVLTF. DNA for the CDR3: TGCAGTGCTAGTAACAGGAACTCTGGGGCCAACGTCCTGACTTTC.

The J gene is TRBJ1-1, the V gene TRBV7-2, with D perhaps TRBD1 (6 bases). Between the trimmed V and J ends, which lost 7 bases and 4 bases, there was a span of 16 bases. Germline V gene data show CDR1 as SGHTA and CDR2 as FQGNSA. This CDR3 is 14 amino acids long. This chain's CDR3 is CASTSGTPSTEAFF. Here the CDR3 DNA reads TGTGCCAGCACCTCTGGGACACCTTCCACTGAAGCTTTCTTT. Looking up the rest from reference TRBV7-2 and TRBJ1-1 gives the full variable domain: GAGVSQSPSNKVTEKGKDVELRCDPISGHTALYWYRQSLGQGLEFLIYFQGNSAPDKSGLPSDRFSAERTGGSVSTLTIQRTQQEDSAVYLCASTSGTPSTEAFFGQGTRLTVV.

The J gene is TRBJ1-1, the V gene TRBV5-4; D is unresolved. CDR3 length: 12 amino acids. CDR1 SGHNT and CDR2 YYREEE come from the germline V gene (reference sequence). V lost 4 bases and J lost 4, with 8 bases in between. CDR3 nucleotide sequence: TGTGCCAGCAGCCGATTTGGCACTGAAGCTTTCTTT. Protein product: CASSRFGTEAFF.

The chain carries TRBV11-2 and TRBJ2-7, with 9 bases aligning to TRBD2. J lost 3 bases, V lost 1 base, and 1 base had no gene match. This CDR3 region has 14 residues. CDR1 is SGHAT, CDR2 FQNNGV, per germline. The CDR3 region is CASSLASGDYEQYF. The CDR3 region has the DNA TGTGCCAGCAGCTTAGCTAGCGGGGACTACGAGCAGTACTTC.

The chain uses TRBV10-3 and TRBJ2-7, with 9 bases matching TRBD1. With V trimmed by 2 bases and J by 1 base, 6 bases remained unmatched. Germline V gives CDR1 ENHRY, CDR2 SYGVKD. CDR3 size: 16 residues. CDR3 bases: TGTGCCATCAGTGAGCCCGAGGGGACAGGGTCCTACGAGCAGTACTTC. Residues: CAISEPEGTGSYEQYF.

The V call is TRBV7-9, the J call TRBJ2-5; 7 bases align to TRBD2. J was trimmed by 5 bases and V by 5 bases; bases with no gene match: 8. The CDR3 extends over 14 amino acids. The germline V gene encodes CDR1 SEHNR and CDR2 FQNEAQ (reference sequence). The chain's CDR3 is CASSPSGGLETQYF. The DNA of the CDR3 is TGTGCCAGCAGCCCTTCGGGGGGTTTGGAGACCCAGTACTTC.

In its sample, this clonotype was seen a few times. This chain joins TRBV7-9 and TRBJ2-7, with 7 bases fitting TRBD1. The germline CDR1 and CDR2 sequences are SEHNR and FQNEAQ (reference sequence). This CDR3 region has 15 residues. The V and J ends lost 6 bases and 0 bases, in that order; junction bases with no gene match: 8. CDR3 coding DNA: TGTGCCAGCAGTCCCCAGGGGGTTAGCTCCTACGAGCAGTACTTC. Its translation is CASSPQGVSSYEQYF.

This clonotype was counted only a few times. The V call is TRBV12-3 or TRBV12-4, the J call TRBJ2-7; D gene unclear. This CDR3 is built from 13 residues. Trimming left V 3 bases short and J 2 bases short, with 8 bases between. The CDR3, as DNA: TGTGCCAGCAGTTTTGACGGACCCTACGAGCAGTACTTC. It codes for CASSFDGPYEQYF.

CDR3 sequence reads: CASSERGAYTEAFF. As DNA, the CDR3 is TGTGCCAGCAGTGAAAGGGGGGCGTACACTGAAGCTTTCTTT. The rearrangement links TRBV2 to TRBJ1-1, with D possibly being TRBD1 (6 bases). V was shortened by 2 bases and J by 3 bases, with 10 bases between the two germline ends. This CDR3 has 14 residues. The germline gives CDR1 SNHLY, CDR2 FYNNEI. The whole variable domain, filled in from reference TRBV2 and TRBJ1-1, reads EPEVTQTPSHQVTQMGQEVILRCVPISNHLYFYWYRQILGQKVEFLVSFYNNEISEKSEIFDDQFSVERPDGSNFTLKIRSTKLEDSAMYFCASSERGAYTEAFFGQGTRLTVV.

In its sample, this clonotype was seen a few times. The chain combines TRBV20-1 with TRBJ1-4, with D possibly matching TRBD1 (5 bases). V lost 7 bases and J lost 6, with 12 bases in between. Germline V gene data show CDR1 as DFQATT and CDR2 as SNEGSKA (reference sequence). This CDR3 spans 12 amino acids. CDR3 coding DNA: TGCAGTGTAGCCCAAGGGGATGAAAAACTGTTTTTT. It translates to CSVAQGDEKLFF.

The DNA for the CDR3 is TGTGCCAGCAGTGGAGTCGGGGGCCCAGATACGCAGTATTTT. Translation: CASSGVGGPDTQYF. V is TRBV2 and J is TRBJ2-3; the D call may be TRBD1 or TRBD2 (6 bases each). This CDR3 has 14 amino acids. CDR1 SNHLY and CDR2 FYNNEI come from the germline V gene. Trimming took off 4 bases at V and 4 bases at J, with 12 bases between the two ends. The whole variable domain, filled in from reference TRBV2 and TRBJ2-3, reads EPEVTQTPSHQVTQMGQEVILRCVPISNHLYFYWYRQILGQKVEFLVSFYNNEISEKSEIFDDQFSVERPDGSNFTLKIRSTKLEDSAMYFCASSGVGGPDTQYFGPGTRLTVL.

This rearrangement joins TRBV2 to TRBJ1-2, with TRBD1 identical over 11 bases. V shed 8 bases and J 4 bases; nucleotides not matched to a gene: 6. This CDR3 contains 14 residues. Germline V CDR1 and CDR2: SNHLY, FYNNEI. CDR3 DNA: TGTGCCAGCCGCCTCGGGACAGGGGGCTATGGCTACACCTTC. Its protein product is CASRLGTGGYGYTF.

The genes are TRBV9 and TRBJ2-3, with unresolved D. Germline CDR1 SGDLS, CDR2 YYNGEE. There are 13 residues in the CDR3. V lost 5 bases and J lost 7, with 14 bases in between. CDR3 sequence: CASSHPTANTQYF. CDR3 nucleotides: TGTGCCAGCAGTCACCCGACTGCGAATACGCAGTATTTT. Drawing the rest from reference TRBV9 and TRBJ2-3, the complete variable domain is DSGVTQTPKHLITATGQRVTLRCSPRSGDLSVYWYQQSLDQGLQFLIQYYNGEERAKGNILERFSAQQFPDLHSELNLSSLELGDSALYFCASSHPTANTQYFGPGTRLTVL.

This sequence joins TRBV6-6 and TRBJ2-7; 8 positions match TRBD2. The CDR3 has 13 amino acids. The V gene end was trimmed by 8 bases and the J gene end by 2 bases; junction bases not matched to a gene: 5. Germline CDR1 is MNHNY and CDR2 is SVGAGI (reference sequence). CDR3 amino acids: CASAGGSPYEQYF. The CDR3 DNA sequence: TGTGCCAGCGCGGGAGGCAGCCCCTACGAGCAGTACTTC.

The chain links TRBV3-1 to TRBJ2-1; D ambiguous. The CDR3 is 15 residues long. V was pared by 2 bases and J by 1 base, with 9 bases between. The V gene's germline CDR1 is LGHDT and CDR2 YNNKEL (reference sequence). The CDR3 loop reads CASSQFLGSYNEQFF. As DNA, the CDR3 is TGTGCCAGCAGCCAATTTCTAGGATCCTACAATGAGCAGTTCTTC.

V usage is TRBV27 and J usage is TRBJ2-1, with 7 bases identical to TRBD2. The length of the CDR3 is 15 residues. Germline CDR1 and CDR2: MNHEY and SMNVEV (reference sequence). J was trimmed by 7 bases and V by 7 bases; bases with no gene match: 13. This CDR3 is CASIPPRGEGNEQFF. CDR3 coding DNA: TGTGCCAGCATCCCCCCTCGCGGGGAGGGGAATGAGCAGTTCTTC.

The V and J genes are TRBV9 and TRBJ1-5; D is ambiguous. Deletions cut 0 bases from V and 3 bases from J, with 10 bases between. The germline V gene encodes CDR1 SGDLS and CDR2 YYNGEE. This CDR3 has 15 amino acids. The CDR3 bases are TGTGCCAGCAGCGTAGGGCCAAACTTCAATCAGCCCCAGCATTTT. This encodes CASSVGPNFNQPQHF.

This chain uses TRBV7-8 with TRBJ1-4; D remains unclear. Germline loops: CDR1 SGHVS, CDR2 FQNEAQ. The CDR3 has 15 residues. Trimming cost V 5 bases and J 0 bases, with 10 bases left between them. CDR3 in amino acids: CASSKRHATNEKLFF. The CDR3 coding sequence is TGTGCCAGCAGCAAGAGACACGCAACTAATGAAAAACTGTTTTTT.

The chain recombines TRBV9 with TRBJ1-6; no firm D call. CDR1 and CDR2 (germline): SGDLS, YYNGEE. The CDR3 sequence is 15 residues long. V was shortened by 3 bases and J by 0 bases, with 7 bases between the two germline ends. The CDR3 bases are TGTGCCAGCAGCGCCAGGAGCTCCTATAATTCACCCCTCCACTTT. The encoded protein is CASSARSSYNSPLHF.

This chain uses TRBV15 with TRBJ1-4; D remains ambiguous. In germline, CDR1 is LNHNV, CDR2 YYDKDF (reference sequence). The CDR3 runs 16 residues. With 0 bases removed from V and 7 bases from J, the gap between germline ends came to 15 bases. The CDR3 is CATSRDGPQVGEKLFF. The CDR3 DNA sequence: TGTGCCACCAGCAGAGATGGCCCCCAGGTGGGTGAAAAACTGTTTTTT.

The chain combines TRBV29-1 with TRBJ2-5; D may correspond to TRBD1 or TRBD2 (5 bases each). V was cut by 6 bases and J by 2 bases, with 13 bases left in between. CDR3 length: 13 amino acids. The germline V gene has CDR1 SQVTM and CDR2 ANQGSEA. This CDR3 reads CSVDLGPQETQYF. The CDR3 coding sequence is TGCAGCGTCGACCTGGGACCGCAAGAGACCCAGTACTTC.

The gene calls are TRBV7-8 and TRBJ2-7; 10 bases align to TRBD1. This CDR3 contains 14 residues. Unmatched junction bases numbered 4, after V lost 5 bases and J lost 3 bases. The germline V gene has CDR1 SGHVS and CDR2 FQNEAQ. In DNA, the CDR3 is TGTGCCAGCAGCACCGGGACAGGGGTCTACGAGCAGTACTTC. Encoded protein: CASSTGTGVYEQYF.

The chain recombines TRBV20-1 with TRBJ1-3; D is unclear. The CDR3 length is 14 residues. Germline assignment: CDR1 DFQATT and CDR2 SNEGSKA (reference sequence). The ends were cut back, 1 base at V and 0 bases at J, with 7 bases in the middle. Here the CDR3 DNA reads TGCAGTGCTAGAGTTCCGACCTCTGGAAACACCATATATTTT. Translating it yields CSARVPTSGNTIYF.

The chain's CDR3 is CASSEWPTGTQYF. The CDR3 DNA reads TGTGCCAGCAGTGAGTGGCCCACCGGGACCCAGTACTTC. The V and J genes are TRBV6-1 and TRBJ2-5, with unresolved D. The CDR3 runs to 13 residues. CDR1 MNHNS and CDR2 SASEGT come from the germline V gene. Trimming pared 3 bases from V and 7 bases from J, leaving 12 bases between.

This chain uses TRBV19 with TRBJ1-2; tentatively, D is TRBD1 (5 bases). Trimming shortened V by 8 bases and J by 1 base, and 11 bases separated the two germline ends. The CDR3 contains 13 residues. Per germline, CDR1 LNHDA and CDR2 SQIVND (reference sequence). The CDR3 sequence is CASRDSDNYGYTF. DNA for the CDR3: TGTGCCAGTCGCGACAGCGATAACTATGGCTACACCTTC.

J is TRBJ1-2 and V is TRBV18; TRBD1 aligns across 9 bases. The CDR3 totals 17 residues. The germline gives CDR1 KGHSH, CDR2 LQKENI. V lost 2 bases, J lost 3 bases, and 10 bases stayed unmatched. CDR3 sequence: CASSPRGQGPTDYGYTF. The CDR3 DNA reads TGTGCCAGCTCACCAAGGGGACAGGGTCCCACCGACTATGGCTACACCTTC.

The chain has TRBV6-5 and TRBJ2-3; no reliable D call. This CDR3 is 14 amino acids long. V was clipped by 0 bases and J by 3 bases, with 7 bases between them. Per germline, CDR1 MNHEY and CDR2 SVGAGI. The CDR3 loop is CASSYSESTDTQYF. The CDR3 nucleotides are TGTGCCAGCAGTTACTCGGAAAGTACAGATACGCAGTATTTT.